The 2 T cell receptor beta chains reported below all come from one sample, sequenced in a study of blood T cell repertoires in COVID-19. This table comes from immunoSEQ multiplex PCR, and its TCRdb copy is limited to in-frame clones, with some not included. Of about 160,000 clones in the sample, about 80% were seen once. Sequenced material: PBMCs or T cells enriched from blood (not recorded which). The receptors were gathered from a woman aged 55-69 years who had recovered from COVID-19.

The CDR3 region has the DNA TGTGCCAGCAGCACGGGACAGGGGAACTATGGCTACACCTTC. Encoded protein: CASSTGQGNYGYTF. This sequence joins TRBV5-4 and TRBJ1-2; 10 bases agree with TRBD1. The CDR3 sequence is 14 residues long. The germline V gene has CDR1 SGHNT and CDR2 YYREEE (reference sequence). Losses at the gene ends were 4 bases for V and 2 bases for J; bases not matched to a gene: 2. Combining the CDR3 with reference TRBV5-4 and TRBJ1-2 gives the whole variable domain ETGVTQSPTHLIKTRGQQVTLRCSSQSGHNTVSWYQQALGQGPQFIFQYYREEENGRGNFPPRFSGLQFPNYSSELNVNALELDDSALYLCASSTGQGNYGYTFGSGTRLTVV.

This chain connects TRBV9 to TRBJ2-5; the match to TRBD2 covers 12 bases. The CDR3 covers 16 residues. J was trimmed by 0 bases and V by 7 bases; bases with no gene match: 7. Germline V gene lookup returns CDR1 SGDLS and CDR2 YYNGEE. The CDR3 coding sequence is TGTGCCAGCGCGGCTAGCGGGGGGGCGTACCAAGAGACCCAGTACTTC. Encoded protein: CASAASGGAYQETQYF. Combining the CDR3 with reference TRBV9 and TRBJ2-5 gives the whole variable domain DSGVTQTPKHLITATGQRVTLRCSPRSGDLSVYWYQQSLDQGLQFLIQYYNGEERAKGNILERFSAQQFPDLHSELNLSSLELGDSALYFCASAASGGAYQETQYFGPGTRLLVL.